The 29 T cell receptor beta chains reported below all come from one sample, sequenced in a study of tumor-infiltrating lymphocytes in primary liver carcinoma. The authors made TCR beta cDNA from around 500 ng total RNA with a constant-region primer. Three nested multiplex PCR rounds of slightly modified ARM-PCR generated TCR beta libraries. In the first two PCR rounds, TRBV1-TRBV30 forward primers were paired with a C-beta reverse primer, and each round lasted around 10 cycles. One entry per CDR3 protein results from TCRdb running MiXCR on the multiplex PCR reads. The sample yields about 180,000 distinct CDR3 sequences, less than 65% seen once. Alongside blood RNA obtained from unsorted whole blood, germline DNA was also extracted. What was sequenced was peripheral blood. Receptors were obtained from a man aged 35 to 55 with primary liver carcinoma and hepatitis B virus infection.

The chain uses TRBV11-2 and TRBJ2-7, with D perhaps matching TRBD2 (6 bases). V was cut by 6 bases and J by 5 bases, with 17 bases left in between. The CDR3 runs to 14 residues. Germline V gene lookup returns CDR1 SGHAT and CDR2 FQNNGV. CDR3: CASRAGSSSHEQYF. CDR3 DNA: TGTGCCAGCAGGGCGGGGTCGAGCTCACACGAGCAGTACTTC.

On this clonotype: An end of the junction differs from the germline gene, which may be a read error. The genes are TRBV6-1 and TRBJ2-1, with unresolved D. Germline CDR1 is MNHNS and CDR2 is SASEGT. This CDR3 region has 14 residues. This chain's CDR3 is CASSERDSYNEQIF. CDR3 nucleotide sequence: TGTGCCAGCAGTGAGCGAGACTCCTACAATGAGCAGATCTTC.

The sample holds one count of this clonotype. A much larger clone is a single base away; this may be a read error. The genes are TRBV29-1 and TRBJ2-3; 10 bases fit TRBD2. The CDR3 length is 13 residues. CDR1 SQVTM and CDR2 ANQGSEA come from the germline V gene. For the CDR3, the DNA is TGCAACGTTGGACTAGCGGGCACAGATACGCAGTATTTT. This sequence encodes CNVGLAGTDTQYF.

V gene TRBV14 combines with J gene TRBJ2-5, with D unresolved. V shed 7 bases and J shed 2 bases, with 5 bases lying between them. Germline lookup yields CDR1 SGHDN and CDR2 FVKESK. The CDR3 extends over 11 amino acids. In DNA form, the CDR3 reads TGTGCCAGCAACCTTCAAGAGACCCAGTACTTC. It is translated as CASNLQETQYF.

This clonotype is a singleton in its sample. The chain combines TRBV6-5 with TRBJ2-7, with TRBD2 as a possible D gene (6 bases). CDR1 is MNHEY and CDR2 is SVGAGI in the germline V gene. The CDR3 is 15 amino acids. V was cut by 1 base and J by 5 bases, with 15 bases left in between. As DNA, the CDR3 is TGTGCCAGCAGTTACTTGGGACTCCCTCGGGACGAGCAGTACTTC. The encoded protein is CASSYLGLPRDEQYF.

This clonotype has a handful of counts. The rearrangement links TRBV4-2 to TRBJ1-5; D ambiguous. Germline-derived CDR1 and CDR2 are LGHNA and YNFKEQ. The length of the CDR3 is 14 residues. V lost 0 bases and J lost 3, with 6 bases in between. The DNA for the CDR3 is TGTGCCAGCAGCCAAGATAACCCCAATCAGCCCCAGCATTTT. This codes for CASSQDNPNQPQHF.

V and J are TRBV29-1 and TRBJ2-7; D gene unclear. The V end lost 6 bases, the J end lost 0 bases, and 15 bases lay between the germline ends. The CDR3 runs to 14 residues. Per germline, CDR1 SQVTM and CDR2 ANQGSEA. CDR3 nucleotide sequence: TGCAGCGTGGCCCCTAGTGCTAACTCCTACGAGCAGTACTTC. This codes for CSVAPSANSYEQYF.

On this clonotype itself: Being one base from a much bigger clone, this may be a read error. This rearrangement joins TRBV4-1 to TRBJ2-1; TRBD2 agrees at 14 bases. Germline loops: CDR1 MGHRA, CDR2 YSYEKL. With V trimmed by 2 bases and J by 6 bases, 12 bases remained unmatched. This CDR3 is 19 amino acids long. The CDR3 sequence: CASSQRGLAGARALNEQFF. CDR3 sequence (DNA): TGCGCCAGCAGCCAAAGGGGACTAGCGGGAGCTAGGGCCCTCAATGAGCAGTTCTTC.

There are a few counts of this clonotype. V and J are TRBV6-2 or TRBV6-3 and TRBJ2-1; possible D gene TRBD2, 6 bases. The germline gives CDR1 MNHEY, CDR2 SVGEGT. Deletions cut 5 bases from V and 3 bases from J, with 11 bases between. The CDR3 has 14 amino acids. CDR3 residues: CASSRLALYNEQFF. The CDR3 DNA follows: TGTGCCAGCAGTCGGCTAGCGCTCTACAATGAGCAGTTCTTC.

This chain links TRBV29-1 with TRBJ1-1; perhaps TRBD1 as D (5 bases). Trimming took 3 bases from V and 1 from J, leaving 18 bases between them. Per germline, CDR1 SQVTM and CDR2 ANQGSEA. The CDR3 has 16 amino acids. CDR3 nucleotide sequence: TGCAGCGTTGACCCCACGGGGCAGGATGGGAACACTGAAGCTTTCTTT. It is translated as CSVDPTGQDGNTEAFF.

This clonotype came up a few times. The chain combines TRBV29-1 with TRBJ1-1; no definite D call. V gave up 7 bases and J gave up 3 bases, with 12 bases separating them. This CDR3 has 12 residues. Germline V gives CDR1 SQVTM, CDR2 ANQGSEA. For the CDR3, the DNA is TGCAGCGCGAAAGAGATGGACACTGAAGCTTTCTTT. Protein sequence: CSAKEMDTEAFF.

There are many counts of this clonotype. The chain uses TRBV29-1 and TRBJ2-3; 9 bases align to TRBD2. Germline CDR1 and CDR2: SQVTM and ANQGSEA. Unmatched junction bases numbered 7, after V lost 4 bases and J lost 2 bases. The CDR3 contains 15 residues. CDR3 sequence reads: CSVGPAGGHTDTQYF. DNA of the CDR3: TGCAGCGTTGGGCCCGCGGGGGGGCACACAGATACGCAGTATTTT.

This rearrangement joins TRBV4-1 to TRBJ2-2; D gene unclear. V gave up 0 bases and J gave up 6 bases, with 8 bases separating them. In germline, CDR1 is MGHRA, CDR2 YSYEKL. The CDR3 is made up of 14 amino acids. The DNA for the CDR3 is TGCGCCAGCAGCCAAGAATTCTTCGCCGGGGAGCTGTTTTTT. Residues: CASSQEFFAGELFF.

Worth noting for this clonotype: The junction departs from the called germline gene at one end, perhaps through a read error. The V call is TRBV4-2, the J call TRBJ1-6; perhaps TRBD1 as D (6 bases). CDR3 length equals 15 residues. Germline V lookup: CDR1 LGHNA, CDR2 YNFKEQ. CDR3 nucleotide sequence: TGTGCCAGTAGCCGCTTGGACAGTGAGAATTCATCCCTCCACTTT. Translating gives CASSRLDSENSSLHF.

To note about this clonotype: A read error may produce the germline difference seen at one junction end. The chain combines TRBV11-2 with TRBJ2-1; D remains unclear. Germline V gives CDR1 SGHAT, CDR2 FQNNGV. The CDR3 extends over 13 amino acids. CDR3 in DNA: TGTGCCAGTAGCTCAGATCTCCGGTTTGAGCAGTTCTTC. It translates to CASSSDLRFEQFF.

The chain carries TRBV7-9 and TRBJ2-3; D is tentatively TRBD1 or TRBD2 (5 bases each). There are 15 residues in the CDR3. CDR1 and CDR2 (germline): SEHNR, FQNEAQ (reference sequence). The V and J ends lost 3 bases and 4 bases respectively, with 14 bases between them. CDR3: CASSFMGVLADTQYF. The CDR3 coding sequence is TGTGCCAGCAGCTTTATGGGGGTACTCGCAGATACGCAGTATTTT.

This clonotype was counted a few times. This sequence joins TRBV29-1 and TRBJ1-2, with D uncertain. Germline CDR1 and CDR2: SQVTM and ANQGSEA. With 0 bases removed from V and 6 bases from J, the gap between germline ends came to 20 bases. The CDR3 sequence is 16 residues long. CDR3 residues: CSVEDRVKSQGNGYTF. The DNA for the CDR3 is TGCAGCGTTGAAGATCGTGTAAAGTCCCAAGGGAATGGCTACACCTTC.

In its sample, this clonotype was seen many times. Here the CDR3 reads CASTETGVTEAFF. In DNA form, the CDR3 reads TGTGCCAGCACGGAGACAGGGGTCACTGAAGCTTTCTTT. This chain links TRBV6-5 with TRBJ1-1; 8 bases map to TRBD1. V trimming: 7 bases; J trimming: 4 bases; junction bases outside the gene matches: 5. From germline, CDR1 is MNHEY and CDR2 SVGAGI. The CDR3 contains 13 residues.

This clonotype was observed at least ten times. The chain carries TRBV11-2 and TRBJ2-7; tentatively, D is TRBD1 or TRBD2 (6 bases each). Trimming took off 3 bases at V and 3 bases at J, with 15 bases between the two ends. The CDR3 contains 15 residues. Germline values: CDR1 SGHAT, CDR2 FQNNGV. CDR3 sequence: CASSLIGGLNYEQYF. CDR3 nucleotide sequence: TGTGCCAGCAGCTTGATTGGGGGGCTGAACTACGAGCAGTACTTC.

J is TRBJ2-5 and V is TRBV24-1; D is perhaps TRBD2 (5 bases). This CDR3 contains 13 residues. Trimming pared 5 bases from V and 5 bases from J, leaving 11 bases between. Germline V gene data show CDR1 as KGHDR and CDR2 as SFDVKD. The CDR3 spells CATSAQRDETQYF. CDR3 bases: TGTGCCACCAGTGCCCAACGGGATGAGACCCAGTACTTC.

The chain couples TRBV14 to TRBJ1-3, with unresolved D. The V end was cut by 4 bases, the J end by 4 bases, with 5 bases between. The CDR3 consists of 12 residues. Germline CDR1 reads SGHDN; CDR2 reads FVKESK. CDR3 region: CASSPTGNTIYF. For the CDR3, the DNA is TGTGCCAGCAGCCCTACAGGAAACACCATATATTTT.

On this clonotype: An end of the junction does not agree with germline; a read error may underlie this. The chain has TRBV4-1 and TRBJ1-1; D remains unclear. The CDR3 is 15 residues long. The germline V gene encodes CDR1 MGHRA and CDR2 YSYEKL. CDR3 nucleotide sequence: TGCGCCAGCAGCCAAGATTGGGCAGCTATACCTGAAGTTTTCTTT. Residues: CASSQDWAAIPEVFF.

V and J are TRBV4-1 and TRBJ2-3; the D gene is possibly TRBD2 (6 bases). V lost 3 bases to trimming and J lost 1 base, with 14 bases between them. The CDR3 length is 16 residues. Germline CDR1 reads MGHRA; CDR2 reads YSYEKL. The chain's CDR3 is CASSHRVLAGTDTQYF. The CDR3, as DNA: TGCGCCAGCAGCCATAGGGTATTAGCGGGCACAGATACGCAGTATTTT.

The chain recombines TRBV29-1 with TRBJ2-2; possible D gene TRBD2, 5 bases. V lost 7 bases, J lost 0 bases, and 9 bases lay in between. The germline V gene encodes CDR1 SQVTM and CDR2 ANQGSEA. The CDR3 extends over 13 amino acids. CDR3 in DNA: TGCAGCGGCGGGCGAGCGAACACCGGGGAGCTGTTTTTT. Encoded protein: CSGGRANTGELFF.

This sequence joins TRBV29-1 and TRBJ2-7; D perhaps matches TRBD2 (5 bases). The CDR3 length is 13 residues. V was trimmed by 5 bases and J by 4 bases, leaving 15 bases between them. Looked up from germline, CDR1 is SQVTM and CDR2 is ANQGSEA. Written as DNA, the CDR3 is TGCAGCGTTAGGAAACGCGAGGGTTACGAGCAGTACTTC. Its protein is CSVRKREGYEQYF.

In its sample, this clonotype was seen a few times. A clone one base away is much larger, so this may be a read error. This chain joins TRBV11-3 and TRBJ1-1; D not resolved. Per the germline V gene, CDR1 is SGHNT and CDR2 is YENEEA. CDR3 length: 14 residues. CDR3 protein: CASSLVAGNTEASF. DNA of the CDR3: TGTGCCAGCAGCTTAGTCGCGGGGAACACTGAAGCTTCCTTT. Complete variable domain (other parts from reference TRBV11-3 and TRBJ1-1): EAGVVQSPRYKIIEKKQPVAFWCNPISGHNTLYWYLQNLGQGPELLIRYENEEAVDDSQLPKDRFSAERLKGVDSTLKIQPAELGDSAVYLCASSLVAGNTEASFGQGTRLTVV.

Details on this clonotype: Since the CDR3 does not end with the conserved phenylalanine or tryptophan, this likely comes from a read error. The rearrangement joins TRBV11-2 to TRBJ2-7; 8 nucleotides agree with TRBD1. Germline CDR1 and CDR2: SGHAT and FQNNGV. V lost 2 bases and J lost 2; bases outside the gene matches: 11. This CDR3 has 17 amino acids. Here the CDR3 DNA reads TGTGCCAGCAGCTTATCGCGGGACAGGTGGGATACCTACGAGCAGTACTTG. Its protein product is CASSLSRDRWDTYEQYL.

The table lists this clonotype with a few counts. The V call is TRBV6-1, the J call TRBJ1-1; D might be TRBD1 (5 bases). This CDR3 region has 13 residues. From germline, CDR1 is MNHNS and CDR2 SASEGT. The CDR3 sequence is CAGGAGISTEAFF. Written as DNA, the CDR3 is TGTGCGGGAGGGGCAGGGATAAGCACTGAAGCTTTCTTT.

The rearrangement links TRBV28 to TRBJ2-5; 11 bases are shared with TRBD2. CDR1 and CDR2 from the germline V gene are MDHEN and SYDVKM. The CDR3 is 15 residues long. V shed 5 bases, J shed 3 bases, and the junction held 5 bases outside the gene matches. The CDR3 DNA reads TGTGCCAGCAGTCAACAGGGACTAGCGGAAGAGACCCAGTACTTC. Its protein is CASSQQGLAEETQYF.